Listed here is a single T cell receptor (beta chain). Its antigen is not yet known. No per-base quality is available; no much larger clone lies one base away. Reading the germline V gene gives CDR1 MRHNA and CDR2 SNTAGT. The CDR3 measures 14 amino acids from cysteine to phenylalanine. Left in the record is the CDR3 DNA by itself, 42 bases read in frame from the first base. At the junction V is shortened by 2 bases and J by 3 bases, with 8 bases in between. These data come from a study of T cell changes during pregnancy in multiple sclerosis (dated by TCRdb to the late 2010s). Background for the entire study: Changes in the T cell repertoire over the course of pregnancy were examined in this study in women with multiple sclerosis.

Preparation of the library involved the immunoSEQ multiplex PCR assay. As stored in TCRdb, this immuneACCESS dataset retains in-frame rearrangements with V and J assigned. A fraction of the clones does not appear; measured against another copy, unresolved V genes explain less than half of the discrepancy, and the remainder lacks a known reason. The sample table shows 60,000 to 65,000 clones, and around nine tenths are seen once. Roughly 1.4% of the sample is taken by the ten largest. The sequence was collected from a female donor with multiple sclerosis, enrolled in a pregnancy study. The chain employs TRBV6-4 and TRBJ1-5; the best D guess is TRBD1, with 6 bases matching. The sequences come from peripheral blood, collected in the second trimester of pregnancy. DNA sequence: TGTGCCAGCAGTGACGGACAGCCCAATCAGCCCCAGCATTTT. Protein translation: CASSDGQPNQPQHF.